One sample yielded the 9 T cell receptor beta chains listed below, sequenced in a study of blood T cells in healthy people across ages. Using a J-beta primer mix together with a sample-barcoded 5' primer, a second PCR was run for roughly 7 to 11 cycles. TCRdb analysed the 5' RACE reads with MiXCR anew, one entry per CDR3 protein. The profile covers 1.5 million to 2 million distinct CDR3 sequences, with approximately 28% appearing a single time and approximately 7.7% taken by the ten largest. The sequencing sample was made of blood. These receptors were collected from a woman aged 25 to 45 in good health.

This clonotype appeared a few times. The chain recombines TRBV5-1 with TRBJ1-1; a weak D match, TRBD1 (6 bases). The CDR3 is 14 amino acids. The V gene lost 1 base and the J gene lost 5 bases, with 12 bases spanning the gap. Looked up from germline, CDR1 is SGHRS and CDR2 is YFSETQ. The CDR3 loop reads CASSLTGQRTEAFF. CDR3 DNA: TGCGCCAGCAGCTTGACAGGGCAGAGAACTGAAGCTTTCTTT.

In its sample, this clonotype was seen many times. In DNA form, the CDR3 reads TGTGCCAGCAGCTTAGATCTGACAGGCGGCTACACCTTC. Amino acid sequence: CASSLDLTGGYTF. This chain joins TRBV7-2 and TRBJ1-2; TRBD1 is a possible D gene (6 bases). With 1 base removed from V and 8 bases from J, the gap between germline ends came to 11 bases. From germline, CDR1 is SGHTA and CDR2 FQGNSA. CDR3 length: 13 amino acids.

This clonotype was found a few times. This chain connects TRBV4-1 to TRBJ1-1, with 10 bases identical to TRBD1. V lost 2 bases to trimming and J lost 10 bases; unmatched junction nucleotides: 10. Germline V gene lookup returns CDR1 MGHRA and CDR2 YSYEKL. CDR3 length: 15 residues. The CDR3 DNA follows: TGCGCCAGCAGCCAACCGGGACAGGGGACCGAGGGAGCTTTCTTT. This translates into CASSQPGQGTEGAFF.

This clonotype has only a few counts. V gene TRBV27 combines with J gene TRBJ2-5; D not resolved. Germline assignment: CDR1 MNHEY and CDR2 SMNVEV (reference sequence). V dropped 0 bases and J dropped 5 bases, with 10 bases sitting between them. The CDR3 has 14 amino acids. The DNA for the CDR3 is TGTGCCAGCAGTTTATCCACCCACCCGGAGACCCAGTACTTC. Translating gives CASSLSTHPETQYF.

CDR3: CASRTGWNEQFF. The DNA for the CDR3 is TGTGCCAGCAGGACCGGGTGGAATGAGCAGTTCTTC. This chain connects TRBV25-1 to TRBJ2-1; D not resolved. The CDR3 spans 12 residues. Germline loops: CDR1 MGHDK, CDR2 SYGVNS. V was trimmed by 6 bases and J by 7 bases, leaving 10 bases between them. Complete variable domain (other parts from reference TRBV25-1 and TRBJ2-1): EADIYQTPRYLVIGTGKKITLECSQTMGHDKMYWYQQDPGMELHLIHYSYGVNSTEKGDLSSESTVSRIRTEHFPLTLESARPSHTSQYLCASRTGWNEQFFGPGTRLTVL.

J is TRBJ2-7 and V is TRBV7-3; maybe TRBD1 (6 bases). The CDR3 totals 15 residues. The V end was cut by 5 bases, the J end by 7 bases, with 21 bases between. CDR1 and CDR2 (germline): SGHTA, FQGTGA. CDR3 bases: TGTGCCAGCAGCGATACAGGGAGCGTCTGCAATGAGCAGTACTTC. As protein: CASSDTGSVCNEQYF.

In its sample, this clonotype was seen a few times. The genes are TRBV7-2 and TRBJ2-5; D uncertain. This CDR3 has 14 residues. The V gene's germline CDR1 is SGHTA and CDR2 FQGNSA. V lost 3 bases and J 1 base, leaving 9 bases between the germline ends. The chain's CDR3 is CASSFIGSQETQYF. CDR3 nucleotides: TGTGCCAGCAGCTTTATTGGCAGCCAAGAGACCCAGTACTTC. Complete variable domain (other parts from reference TRBV7-2 and TRBJ2-5): GAGVSQSPSNKVTEKGKDVELRCDPISGHTALYWYRQSLGQGLEFLIYFQGNSAPDKSGLPSDRFSAERTGGSVSTLTIQRTQQEDSAVYLCASSFIGSQETQYFGPGTRLLVL.

V and J are TRBV3-1 and TRBJ2-6, with 9 bases matching TRBD1. Germline CDR1 and CDR2: LGHDT and YNNKEL (reference sequence). This CDR3 comprises 18 residues. J lost 2 bases, V lost 4 bases, and 9 bases had no gene match. This chain's CDR3 is CASSPGTGKPTGANVLTF. The CDR3 DNA reads TGTGCCAGCAGCCCCGGGACAGGGAAACCGACTGGGGCCAACGTCCTGACTTTC.

This clonotype was detected ten times or more. J is TRBJ2-7 and V is TRBV20-1; D gene uncertain. Germline V gene sequence: CDR1 DFQATT, CDR2 SNEGSKA (reference sequence). CDR3 length equals 14 residues. The V end was cut by 5 bases, the J end by 2 bases, with 16 bases between. Here the CDR3 reads CSAEYIGRTYEQYF. In DNA, the CDR3 is TGCAGTGCTGAGTACATAGGCCGGACCTACGAGCAGTACTTC.